This T cell receptor (beta chain) was sequenced during a study of T cells in Graves' hyperthyroidism and ophthalmopathy. RNA transcripts gave rise to amplified TCR beta CDR3 regions. The TCR CDR3 first-round RT-PCR relied on the HTBI primer set. TCRdb called the multiplex PCR reads again in MiXCR, with one record for every CDR3 protein. Among 300,000 to 450,000 distinct CDR3 sequences listed, more than 14% were seen once. The sequence came from a woman aged 25 to 39 with Graves' ophthalmopathy. Sequences were obtained from blood.

CDR3 DNA: TGTGCCAGCAGTTTAGACCGTTCCCCATACAATGAGCAGTTCTTC. Translation gives CASSLDRSPYNEQFF. The chain has TRBV27 and TRBJ2-1; D unresolved. The germline CDR1 and CDR2 sequences are MNHEY and SMNVEV (reference sequence). Trimming removed 2 bases from V and 4 bases from J, with 12 bases in between. The CDR3 consists of 15 residues.